These 14 T cell receptor beta chains originate from one sample sequenced in a study of T cells in Graves' hyperthyroidism and ophthalmopathy. TCR beta CDR3 region amplification was performed from RNA transcripts. A set of HTBI primers served as the primers for a first-round RT-PCR of the TCR CDR3. TCRdb called the multiplex PCR reads again in MiXCR, with one record for every CDR3 protein. The sample carries about 290,000 distinct CDR3 sequences, roughly 14% recorded once. Material for sequencing was blood. Receptors originate from a woman aged 30 to 39 with Graves' hyperthyroidism that later progressed to Graves' ophthalmopathy.

The rearrangement uses TRBV19 and TRBJ2-1; 14 bases are shared with TRBD2. The CDR3 has 14 residues. Germline-derived CDR1 and CDR2 are LNHDA and SQIVND (reference sequence). V lost 10 bases and J lost 7; bases outside the gene matches: 6. CDR3 bases: TGTGCCACCTCCAGACTAGCGGGAGGGAATGAGCAGTTCTTC. Its protein is CATSRLAGGNEQFF.

This clonotype was counted at least ten times. V is TRBV6-1 and J is TRBJ1-6; D may be TRBD1 (5 bases). Germline lookup yields CDR1 MNHNS and CDR2 SASEGT. V lost 8 bases to trimming and J lost 9 bases, with 17 bases between them. This CDR3 region has 14 residues. The CDR3 DNA reads as TGTGCCAGCCCCACCAGGGTTGGTAGTTCACCCCTCCACTTT. It yields the protein CASPTRVGSSPLHF.

This chain links TRBV11-3 with TRBJ2-1; a possible D gene is TRBD1 (6 bases). The CDR3 runs to 15 residues. CDR1 is SGHNT and CDR2 is YENEEA in the germline V gene. Trimming left V 1 base short and J 4 bases short, with 11 bases between. The CDR3 here is CASSLGDRIYNEQFF. The DNA for the CDR3 is TGTGCCAGCAGCTTAGGAGACAGGATTTACAATGAGCAGTTCTTC.

The chain carries TRBV27 and TRBJ2-1; a weak D match, TRBD2 (6 bases). CDR3 size: 14 residues. V lost 3 bases and J lost 8, with 14 bases in between. CDR1 is MNHEY and CDR2 is SMNVEV in the germline V gene (reference sequence). The CDR3 sequence: CASSFPETRYEQFF. CDR3 in DNA: TGTGCCAGCAGTTTCCCCGAGACTAGATATGAGCAGTTCTTC.

This clonotype was detected a few times. A junction boundary mismatches the germline segment, possibly from a read error. This chain connects TRBV28 to TRBJ2-7, with 7 bases that match TRBD2. The length of the CDR3 is 13 residues. CDR1 is MDHEN, CDR2 SYDVKM, per germline. CDR3 sequence: CASMTGGPYKQYF. The CDR3 DNA reads TGTGCCAGCATGACGGGAGGTCCCTACAAGCAGTACTTC.

At least ten counts were recorded for this clonotype. The chain combines TRBV18 with TRBJ1-3, with D possibly TRBD1 on 5 matching bases. This CDR3 is 15 amino acids long. V was shortened by 3 bases and J by 0 bases, with 9 bases between the two germline ends. Germline assignment: CDR1 KGHSH and CDR2 LQKENI. CDR3 sequence reads: CASSPGGNSGNTIYF. The CDR3 nucleotides are TGTGCCAGCTCACCCGGGGGAAACTCTGGAAACACCATATATTTT.

In its sample, this clonotype was seen many times. The chain carries TRBV28 and TRBJ2-3, with 7 bases lining up with TRBD2. The V gene end was trimmed by 5 bases and the J gene end by 0 bases; junction bases not matched to a gene: 14. Germline CDR1 is MDHEN and CDR2 is SYDVKM. This CDR3 contains 18 residues. DNA of the CDR3: TGTGCCAGCAGTCTAAGCGCTTCTAGCGGAGCTAGCACAGATACGCAGTATTTT. Its translation is CASSLSASSGASTDTQYF.

This clonotype was observed many times. The rearrangement uses TRBV4-1 and TRBJ2-7; no reliable D call. This CDR3 spans 14 amino acids. Germline V gene data show CDR1 as MGHRA and CDR2 as YSYEKL. Trimming stripped 6 bases from V and 2 bases from J, with 14 bases between. The CDR3 loop is CASSFRGSAYEQYF. CDR3 nucleotide sequence: TGCGCCAGCAGTTTCCGAGGATCCGCCTACGAGCAGTACTTC.

This clonotype has a handful of counts. The rearrangement uses TRBV5-4 and TRBJ2-7; tentative D call: TRBD2 (5 bases). CDR1 and CDR2 (germline): SGHNT, YYREEE (reference sequence). Trimming stripped 7 bases from V and 5 bases from J, with 13 bases between. The CDR3 runs to 12 residues. The CDR3 region has the DNA TGTGCCAGCTCTTCCCGGGATAACGAGCAGTACTTC. Amino acid sequence: CASSSRDNEQYF.

The table lists this clonotype with many counts. V usage is TRBV30 and J usage is TRBJ2-1; D unresolved. Looked up from germline, CDR1 is GTSNPN and CDR2 is SVGIG (reference sequence). Deletions cut 0 bases from V and 8 bases from J, with 5 bases between. The CDR3 runs to 11 residues. The CDR3 DNA reads TGTGCCTGGAGTGTACCCGATGAGCAGTTCTTC. Protein product: CAWSVPDEQFF.

In its sample, this clonotype was seen a few times. The chain carries TRBV12-3 or TRBV12-4 and TRBJ1-1; 7 nucleotides agree with TRBD1. V lost 5 bases and J lost 4; bases outside the gene matches: 10. CDR3 length: 15 amino acids. As DNA, the CDR3 is TGTGCCAGCAGTCTCCTTTCGACAGGGATCACTGAAGCTTTCTTT. Translation gives CASSLLSTGITEAFF.

V usage is TRBV5-1 and J usage is TRBJ1-1; TRBD1 matches at 7 bases. This CDR3 region has 14 residues. The ends lost 0 bases at V and 4 bases at J; junction bases unmatched: 3. Germline V gene lookup returns CDR1 SGHRS and CDR2 YFSETQ. The CDR3 protein is CASSLEGQFTEAFF. CDR3 nucleotide sequence: TGCGCCAGCAGCTTGGAGGGACAGTTCACTGAAGCTTTCTTT.

This clonotype was found many times. The rearrangement joins TRBV3-1 to TRBJ2-7; 9 nucleotides agree with TRBD2. V shed 1 base and J 0 bases; nucleotides not matched to a gene: 4. The CDR3 extends over 16 amino acids. Germline CDR1 and CDR2: LGHDT and YNNKEL (reference sequence). CDR3 residues: CASSQGREGGSYEQYF. The CDR3 nucleotides read TGTGCCAGCAGCCAAGGGCGGGAGGGAGGCTCCTACGAGCAGTACTTC.

This clonotype was counted many times. The chain recombines TRBV12-3 or TRBV12-4 with TRBJ2-7; D is unclear. V lost 5 bases, J lost 4 bases, and 12 bases lay in between. The CDR3 is 13 amino acids. Written as DNA, the CDR3 is TGTGCCAGCAGTCCCGAGAATCGGTACGAGCAGTACTTC. Translated, it gives CASSPENRYEQYF.